The next 10 T cell receptor beta chains were all read from a single sample in a study of tissue T cells after allogeneic stem cell transplantation. Sequencing used immunoSEQ multiplex PCR; TCRdb keeps in-frame clones, though not all of them. The table includes approximately 1,100 clones, just over 45% detected once. Time point indicated: mouse harvest day 14 after allogeneic transplant. Each mouse received 10^7 T-cell-depleted marrow cells plus 10^6 splenic CD5+ T cells by tail vein. Sequenced: liver tissue. The origin of the receptors is a female BALB/c mouse given C57BL/6 T cells with graft-versus-host disease after an allogeneic hematopoietic cell transplant.

In its sample, this clone was seen a few times. The gene symbols are mouse symbols. CDR3 DNA (partial): TGTGCCAGCAGACTGACAGGGAACTCCGACTACACC. The encoded protein is CASRLTGNSDYT. The complete CDR3 protein is CASRLTGNSDYTF. This chain uses TRBV15 with TRBJ1-2; 7 bases line up with TRBD1. The read terminates 1 residue before the CDR3 end, so the remaining end is supplied by the germline J gene. CDR3 length: 13 amino acids. Germline V gene lookup returns CDR1 SGHND and CDR2 FRSKSL. The trim removed 6 bases at V and 2 bases at J, leaving 3 bases unmatched.

This clone was seen once. Gene names and germline match the mouse. Read data end 1 residue before the CDR3 end; the end is taken from the germline J gene. The chain employs TRBV17 and TRBJ2-4, with 11 bases matching TRBD2. CDR1 and CDR2 (germline): MNHDT, YYDKIL. V trimming: 2 bases; J trimming: 1 base; junction bases outside the gene matches: 2. This CDR3 region has 16 residues. CDR3: CASSRILGGRQNTLYF. CDR3 DNA, as far as it was read: TGTGCTAGCAGTAGAATACTGGGGGGGCGTCAAAACACCTTGTAC.

Worth noting for this clone: Gene names and germline match the mouse. The missing CDR3 end, 1 residue past where the read stops, is filled in from the germline J gene. The chain recombines TRBV13-3 with TRBJ2-5; 11 nucleotides match TRBD2. The J segment lost 0 bases and the V segment lost 4 bases, leaving 4 bases of the junction unmatched. The CDR3 runs 16 residues. Germline V gives CDR1 NNHDY, CDR2 SYVADS. The part of the CDR3 DNA that was read is TGTGCCAGCAGTAAGGGACTGGGGGTTAACCAAGACACCCAGTAC. Translating it yields CASSKGLGVNQDTQY. The whole CDR3 is CASSKGLGVNQDTQYF.

This clone counts as large. The listed genes are named as in mouse. The CDR3 loop is CASSQIGTGGSAETLYF. The sequenced CDR3 bases are TGTGCCAGCAGCCAAATCGGGACTGGGGGGAGTGCAGAAACGCTGTAT. The chain is built from TRBV5 and TRBJ2-3, with 12 bases aligning to TRBD2. The read gets to within 1 residue of the CDR3 end, and the germline J gene fills in the rest. CDR1 is LGHNA, CDR2 YNLKQL, per germline (reference sequence). This CDR3 comprises 17 residues. Unmatched junction bases numbered 3, after V lost 2 bases and J lost 0 bases.

This clone was seen once. Genes here carry mouse names. The read finishes 1 residue shy of the CDR3 end, and the germline J gene is used to complete it. This chain connects TRBV12-1 to TRBJ2-2; TRBD1 is a possible D gene (6 bases). This CDR3 comprises 15 residues. Germline CDR1 and CDR2: SGHSN and HYEKVE. Trimming shortened V by 2 bases and J by 2 bases, and 11 bases separated the two germline ends. The CDR3 protein is CASSRGTTNTGQLYF. The part of the CDR3 DNA that was read is TGTGCCAGCTCTCGTGGGACAACCAACACCGGGCAGCTCTAC.

This clone was observed a few times. Mouse names are used for the genes. The read gets to within 1 residue of the CDR3 end, and the germline J gene fills in the rest. The chain combines TRBV26 with TRBJ1-6, with a tentative D call TRBD1 (5 bases). TRBJ1-6 is marked as an open reading frame, function uncertain. Germline CDR1 is KGHPV and CDR2 is FQNQEV (reference sequence). The germline V and J ends were trimmed by 5 bases and 3 bases, with 8 bases remaining between them. CDR3 length: 14 residues. This CDR3 reads CASSSDNYNSPLYF. The sequenced CDR3 bases are TGTGCCAGCAGTTCGGACAACTATAATTCGCCCCTCTAC.

This clone was seen only a few times. Gene names are mouse gene names. The read terminates 1 residue before the CDR3 end, so the remaining end is supplied by the germline J gene. The chain employs TRBV26 and TRBJ1-4; 9 bases are a match to TRBD1. The CDR3 sequence is 15 residues long. V gave up 5 bases and J gave up 6 bases; unmatched junction bases: 7. Germline V CDR1 and CDR2: KGHPV, FQNQEV (reference sequence). The covered CDR3 bases are TGTGCCAGCAGTTCGGGACAGGGATTAGACGAAAGATTATTT. Protein product: CASSSGQGLDERLF. In full, the CDR3 reads CASSSGQGLDERLFF.

This clone was seen a handful of times. All gene names here are mouse names. Read data end 1 residue before the CDR3 end; the end is taken from the germline J gene. This sequence joins TRBV3 and TRBJ1-1, with D possibly being TRBD1 (5 bases). Germline V gene lookup returns CDR1 SNHLY and CDR2 FYNGKV (reference sequence). The CDR3 has 14 amino acids. Trimming shortened V by 3 bases and J by 4 bases, and 12 bases separated the two germline ends. The CDR3 is CASSFRRAGTEVFF. The part of the CDR3 DNA that was read is TGTGCCAGCAGCTTCCGCAGGGCGGGCACAGAAGTCTTC.

As regards this clone: Gene names refer to mouse genes. The missing CDR3 end, 1 residue past where the read stops, is filled in from the germline J gene. The chain carries TRBV5 and TRBJ1-3; no clear D. V lost 0 bases and J 0 bases, leaving 6 bases between the germline ends. Germline V CDR1 and CDR2: LGHNA, YNLKQL (reference sequence). The CDR3 contains 15 residues. The CDR3 DNA, read in part, is TGTGCCAGCAGCCAAGAAGGCCTTTCTGGAAATACGCTCTAT. Its protein product is CASSQEGLSGNTLY. The CDR3 in its entirety is CASSQEGLSGNTLYF.

About this clone itself: These gene names are mouse names. Read sequence stops 1 residue before the CDR3 end, and the germline J gene provides the missing end. The chain uses TRBV12-1 and TRBJ2-4; D gene uncertain. Deletions cut 4 bases from V and 1 base from J, with 11 bases between. There are 14 residues in the CDR3. The germline V gene encodes CDR1 SGHSN and CDR2 HYEKVE. CDR3 sequence reads: CASSLRLGQNTLYF. The sequenced CDR3 bases are TGTGCCAGCTCCCTTCGTCTGGGTCAAAACACCTTGTAC.